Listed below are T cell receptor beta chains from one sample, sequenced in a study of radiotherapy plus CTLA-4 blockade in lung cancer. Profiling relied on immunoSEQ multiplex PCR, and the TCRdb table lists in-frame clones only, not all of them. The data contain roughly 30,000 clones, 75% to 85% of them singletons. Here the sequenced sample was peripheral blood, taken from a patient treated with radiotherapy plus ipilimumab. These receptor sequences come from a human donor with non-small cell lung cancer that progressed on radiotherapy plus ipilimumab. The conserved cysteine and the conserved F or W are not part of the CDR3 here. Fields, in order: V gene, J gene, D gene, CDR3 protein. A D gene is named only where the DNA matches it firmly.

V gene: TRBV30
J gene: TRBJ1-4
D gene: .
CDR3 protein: AWTTTGPTL

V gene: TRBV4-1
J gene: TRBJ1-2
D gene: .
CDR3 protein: ASSQTGNYGYT

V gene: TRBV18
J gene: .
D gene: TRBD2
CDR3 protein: ASSPKTSGSSYEQY

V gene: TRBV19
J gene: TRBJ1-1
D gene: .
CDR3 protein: ASSIGGANTEAF

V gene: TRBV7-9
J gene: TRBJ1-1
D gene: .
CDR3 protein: ASSLGSPENTEAF

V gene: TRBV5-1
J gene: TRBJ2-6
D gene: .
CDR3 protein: ASSPRGSQSSGANVLT

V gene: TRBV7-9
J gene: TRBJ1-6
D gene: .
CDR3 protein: ASSYGDLQRLMYNSPLH

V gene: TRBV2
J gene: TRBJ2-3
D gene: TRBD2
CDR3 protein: ASSEAGLAGFTDTQY

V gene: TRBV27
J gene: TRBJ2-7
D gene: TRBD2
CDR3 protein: ASSLYPPAGNYEQY

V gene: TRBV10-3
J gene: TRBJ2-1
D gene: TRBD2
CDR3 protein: AISDIAGRNEQF

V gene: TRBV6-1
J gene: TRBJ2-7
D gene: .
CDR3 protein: ASSYIGEQY

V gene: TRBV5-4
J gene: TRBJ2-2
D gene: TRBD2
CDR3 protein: ASSPGLAGRIGELF

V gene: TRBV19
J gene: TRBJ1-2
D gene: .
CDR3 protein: ASQGQGNYGYT

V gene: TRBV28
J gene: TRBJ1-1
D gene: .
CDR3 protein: ASSLSFGGDTEAF

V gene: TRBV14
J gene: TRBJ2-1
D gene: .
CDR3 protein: ASSQEWQGTYNEQF

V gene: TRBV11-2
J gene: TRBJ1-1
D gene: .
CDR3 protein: ASSPTPEQRAF

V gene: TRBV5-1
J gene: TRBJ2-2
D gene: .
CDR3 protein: ATGVTGGPGELF

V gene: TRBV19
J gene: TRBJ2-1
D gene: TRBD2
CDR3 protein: ASSPLAERYNEQF

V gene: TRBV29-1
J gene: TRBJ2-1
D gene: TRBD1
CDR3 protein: SANGQGRYNEQF

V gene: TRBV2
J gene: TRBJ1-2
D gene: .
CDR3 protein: ASTGARAYGYT

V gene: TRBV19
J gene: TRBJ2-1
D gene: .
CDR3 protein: AGSRTGNDEQF

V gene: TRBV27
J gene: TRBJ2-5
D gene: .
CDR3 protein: ASREKNEEETQY

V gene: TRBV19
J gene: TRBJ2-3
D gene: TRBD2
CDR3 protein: ASSPHSGRAADTQY

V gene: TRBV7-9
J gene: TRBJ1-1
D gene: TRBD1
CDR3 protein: ASSLQGAWTEAF

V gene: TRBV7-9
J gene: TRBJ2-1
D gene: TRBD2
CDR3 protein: ASSLRGLADNEQF

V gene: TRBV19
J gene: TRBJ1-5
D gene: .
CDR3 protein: ASTTKGSSNQPQH

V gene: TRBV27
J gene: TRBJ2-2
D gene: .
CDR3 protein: ASSFGGELF

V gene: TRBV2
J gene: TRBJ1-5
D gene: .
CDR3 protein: ASTLTGRSNQPQH

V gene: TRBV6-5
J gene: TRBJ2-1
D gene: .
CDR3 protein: ASSPRFGGMNEQF

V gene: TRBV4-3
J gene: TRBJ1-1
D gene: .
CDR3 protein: ASSQDAFTGTEAF

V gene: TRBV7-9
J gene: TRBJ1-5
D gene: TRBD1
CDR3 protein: ASSLTYTGAAQPQH

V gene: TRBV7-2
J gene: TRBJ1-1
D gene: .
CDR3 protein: ASSLYLNTEAF

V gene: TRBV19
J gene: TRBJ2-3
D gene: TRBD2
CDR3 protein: ASSGTSGGRDTQY

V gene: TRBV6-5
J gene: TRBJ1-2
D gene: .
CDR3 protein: ASDKQGYGKWT

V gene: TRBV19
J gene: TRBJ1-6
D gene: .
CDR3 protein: ASSMGQGRTPLH

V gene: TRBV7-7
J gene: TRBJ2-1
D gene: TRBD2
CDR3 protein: ASSSGLAGGEQF

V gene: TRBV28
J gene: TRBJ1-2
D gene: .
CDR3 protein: ASSPNRAHST

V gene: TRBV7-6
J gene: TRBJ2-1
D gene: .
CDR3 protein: ASSLADNSYNEQF

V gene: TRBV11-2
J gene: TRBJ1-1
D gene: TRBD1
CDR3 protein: ASSFGTGPPEAF

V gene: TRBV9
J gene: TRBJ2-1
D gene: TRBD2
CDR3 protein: ASSSSGRKGDEQF

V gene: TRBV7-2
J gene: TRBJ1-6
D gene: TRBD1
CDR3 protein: ASSFGTANNSPLH

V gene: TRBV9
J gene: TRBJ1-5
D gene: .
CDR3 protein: ASSADGTPYQPQH

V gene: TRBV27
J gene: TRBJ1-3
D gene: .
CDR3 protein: ASSQTGFSGNTIY

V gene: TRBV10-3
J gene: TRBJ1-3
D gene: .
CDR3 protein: AIKVNGGNTIY

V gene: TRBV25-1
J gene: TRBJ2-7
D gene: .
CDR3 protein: ASSDPTSSYEQY

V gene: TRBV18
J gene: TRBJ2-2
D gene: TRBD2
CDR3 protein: ASSLATSGMTGELF

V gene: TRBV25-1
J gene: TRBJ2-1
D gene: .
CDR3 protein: ASSEPGYNEQF

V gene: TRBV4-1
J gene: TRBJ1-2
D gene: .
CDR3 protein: ASSQDGSPYGYT

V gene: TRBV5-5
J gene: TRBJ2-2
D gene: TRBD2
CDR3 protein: ASSSRAGSGELF

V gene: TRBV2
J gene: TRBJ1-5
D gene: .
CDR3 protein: ASSGSAGQSNQPQH

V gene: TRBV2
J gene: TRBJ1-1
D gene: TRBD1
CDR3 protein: ASTQLLTGYGETEAF

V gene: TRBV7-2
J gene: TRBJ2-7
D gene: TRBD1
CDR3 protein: ASSPGQGIYEQY

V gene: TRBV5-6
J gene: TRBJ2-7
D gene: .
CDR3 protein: ASSHLRGGDEQY

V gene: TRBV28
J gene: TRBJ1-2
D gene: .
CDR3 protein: ASSLNTPNYGYT